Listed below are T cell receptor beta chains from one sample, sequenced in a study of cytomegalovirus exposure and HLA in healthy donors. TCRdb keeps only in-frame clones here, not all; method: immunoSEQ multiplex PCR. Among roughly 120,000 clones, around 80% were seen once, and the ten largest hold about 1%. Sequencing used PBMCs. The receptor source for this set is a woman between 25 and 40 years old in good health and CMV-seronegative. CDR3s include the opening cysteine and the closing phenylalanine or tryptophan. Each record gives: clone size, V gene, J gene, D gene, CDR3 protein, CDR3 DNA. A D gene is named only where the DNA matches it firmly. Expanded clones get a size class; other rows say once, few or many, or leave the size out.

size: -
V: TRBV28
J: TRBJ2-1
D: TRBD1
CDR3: CASSSGTAHKANEQFF
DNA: TGTGCCAGCAGTTCCGGGACAGCCCACAAGGCGAATGAGCAGTTCTTC

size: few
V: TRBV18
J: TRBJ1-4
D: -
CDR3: CASSPPGSNEKLFF
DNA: TGTGCCAGCTCACCCCCAGGGTCGAATGAAAAACTGTTTTTT

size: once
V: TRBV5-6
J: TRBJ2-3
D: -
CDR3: CASSLGWRDTQYF
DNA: TGTGCCAGCAGCTTGGGGTGGCGGGATACGCAGTATTTT

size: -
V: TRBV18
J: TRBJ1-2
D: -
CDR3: CASSPRLEPSFWGYTF
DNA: TGTGCCAGCTCACCACGGTTGGAGCCTTCCTTTTGGGGCTACACCTTC

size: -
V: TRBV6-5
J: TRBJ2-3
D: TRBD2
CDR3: CASSYSSGGSTDTQYF
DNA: TGTGCCAGCAGTTACAGTAGCGGGGGGTCCACAGATACGCAGTATTTT

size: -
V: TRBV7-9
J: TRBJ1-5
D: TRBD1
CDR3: CASSVGQGTVSNQPQHF
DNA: TGTGCCAGCAGCGTGGGACAGGGGACAGTCAGCAATCAGCCCCAGCATTTT

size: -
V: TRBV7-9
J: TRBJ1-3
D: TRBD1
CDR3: CSSSLTGGSFGNTIYF
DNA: TGTTCCAGCAGCTTAACAGGGGGAAGTTTTGGAAACACCATATATTTT

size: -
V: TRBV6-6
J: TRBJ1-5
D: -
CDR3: CASSYDPPAGLHF
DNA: TGTGCCAGCAGTTACGATCCCCCGGCAGGTTTGCATTTT

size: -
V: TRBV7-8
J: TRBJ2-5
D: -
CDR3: CASSLRQLETQYF
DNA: TGTGCCAGCAGCTTAAGACAATTGGAGACCCAGTACTTC

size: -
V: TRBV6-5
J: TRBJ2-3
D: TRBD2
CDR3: CASSPGLAGPDTQYF
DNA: TGTGCCAGCAGTCCGGGACTAGCGGGCCCAGATACGCAGTATTTT

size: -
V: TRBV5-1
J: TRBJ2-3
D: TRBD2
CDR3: CASSPRGGSSTDTQYF
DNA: TGCGCCAGCAGCCCCCGGGGGGGATCTAGCACAGATACGCAGTATTTT

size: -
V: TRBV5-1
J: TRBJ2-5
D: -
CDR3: CASSESGIKLTGQETQYF
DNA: TGCGCCAGCAGCGAATCCGGGATTAAGTTAACTGGGCAAGAGACCCAGTACTTC

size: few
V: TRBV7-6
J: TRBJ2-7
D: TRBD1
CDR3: CASTRDRGSTYEQYF
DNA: TGTGCCAGCACCAGAGACAGGGGCTCGACCTACGAGCAGTACTTC

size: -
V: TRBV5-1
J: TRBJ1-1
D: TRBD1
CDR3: CASSYRQGTEAFF
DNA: TGCGCCAGCAGCTATCGACAGGGGACTGAAGCTTTCTTT

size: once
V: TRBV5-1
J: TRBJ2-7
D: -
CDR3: CASSQDGEGIEQYF
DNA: TGCGCCAGCAGCCAGGACGGCGAGGGAATCGAGCAGTACTTC

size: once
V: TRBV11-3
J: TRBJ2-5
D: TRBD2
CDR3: CASSKTGTRRETQYF
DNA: TGTGCCAGCAGCAAAACCGGGACTAGGAGAGAGACCCAGTACTTC

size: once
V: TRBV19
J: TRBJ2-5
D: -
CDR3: CASSIEDSMLQETQYF
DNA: TGTGCCAGTAGTATAGAGGACAGCATGCTTCAAGAGACCCAGTACTTC

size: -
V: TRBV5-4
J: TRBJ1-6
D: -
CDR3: CASSLEFTDNSPLHF
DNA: TGTGCCAGCAGCTTGGAGTTTACGGATAATTCACCCCTCCACTTT

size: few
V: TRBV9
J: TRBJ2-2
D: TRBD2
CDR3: CASSVVAGVLDTGELFF
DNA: TGTGCCAGCAGCGTAGTTGCGGGAGTCTTAGACACCGGGGAGCTGTTTTTT

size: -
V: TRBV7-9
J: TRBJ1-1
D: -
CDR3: CSSEGTGPAAFF
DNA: TGTTCCAGCGAGGGAACAGGGCCGGCAGCTTTCTTT

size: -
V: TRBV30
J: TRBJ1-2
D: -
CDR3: CAWLNIHYGYTF
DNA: TGTGCCTGGTTAAACATTCACTATGGCTACACCTTC

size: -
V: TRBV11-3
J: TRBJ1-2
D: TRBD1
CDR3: CASSPTGEANYGYTF
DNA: TGTGCCAGCAGCCCGACAGGGGAGGCCAACTATGGCTACACCTTC

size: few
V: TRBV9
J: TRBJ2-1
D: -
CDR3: CASSVRSGSSYNEQFF
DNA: TGTGCCAGCAGCGTAAGGAGCGGCAGCTCCTACAATGAGCAGTTCTTC

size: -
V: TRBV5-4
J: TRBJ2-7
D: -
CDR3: CASSSQGTYEQYF
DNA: TGTGCCAGCAGCTCCCAGGGCACCTACGAGCAGTACTTC

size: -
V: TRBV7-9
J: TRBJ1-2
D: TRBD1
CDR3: CASSLALTGSSLTLHGYTF
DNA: TGTGCCAGCAGCTTAGCGCTGACAGGGAGCTCCCTCACTCTACATGGCTACACCTTC

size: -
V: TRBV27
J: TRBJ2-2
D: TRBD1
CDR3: CASSRQGRAGELFF
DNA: TGTGCCAGCAGTCGACAGGGACGGGCCGGGGAGCTGTTTTTT

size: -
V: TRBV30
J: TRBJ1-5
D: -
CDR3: CAWSRGYDQPQHF
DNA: TGTGCCTGGAGTAGGGGTTATGATCAGCCCCAGCATTTT

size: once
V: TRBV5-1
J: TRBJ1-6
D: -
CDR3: CASSYVQGQNSPLHF
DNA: TGCGCCAGCAGCTACGTCCAGGGGCAAAATTCACCCCTCCACTTT

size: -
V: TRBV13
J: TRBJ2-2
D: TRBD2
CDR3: CASRYGGDITGELFF
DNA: TGTGCCAGCAGGTACGGGGGGGACATCACCGGGGAGCTGTTTTTT

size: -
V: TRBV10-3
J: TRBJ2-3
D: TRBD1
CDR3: CAISEAGTGAGRDTQYF
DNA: TGTGCCATCAGTGAAGCCGGGACAGGGGCCGGAAGGGATACGCAGTATTTT

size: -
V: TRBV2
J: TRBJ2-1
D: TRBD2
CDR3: CASNPLAGADNEQFF
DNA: TGTGCCAGCAATCCTTTAGCGGGGGCGGATAATGAGCAGTTCTTC

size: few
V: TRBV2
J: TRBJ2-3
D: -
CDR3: CASSEVSGWTDTQYF
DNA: TGTGCCAGCAGTGAAGTATCGGGATGGACAGATACGCAGTATTTT

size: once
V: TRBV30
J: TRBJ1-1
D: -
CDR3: CAWSVGGTGTEAFF
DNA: TGTGCCTGGAGTGTAGGGGGAACCGGCACTGAAGCTTTCTTT

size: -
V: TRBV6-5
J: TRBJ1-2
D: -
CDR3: CASRAGRLYGYTF
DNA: TGTGCCAGCAGGGCGGGCAGACTCTATGGCTACACCTTC

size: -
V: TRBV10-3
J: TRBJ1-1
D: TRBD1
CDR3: CAIRGTGAMMNTEAFF
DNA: TGTGCCATCAGGGGGACAGGGGCCATGATGAACACTGAAGCTTTCTTT

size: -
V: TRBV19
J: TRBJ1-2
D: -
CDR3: CASSIGRSGNYGYTF
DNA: TGTGCCAGTAGTATAGGCCGAAGCGGTAACTATGGCTACACCTTC

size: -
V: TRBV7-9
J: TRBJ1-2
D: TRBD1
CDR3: CASSPTGGAGYGYTF
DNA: TGTGCCAGCAGCCCAACAGGGGGCGCAGGCTATGGCTACACCTTC

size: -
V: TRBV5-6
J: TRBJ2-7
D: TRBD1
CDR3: CASTDRVSSYEQYF
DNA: TGTGCCAGTACAGACAGGGTAAGCTCCTACGAGCAGTACTTC

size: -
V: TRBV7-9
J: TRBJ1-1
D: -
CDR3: CASSLQGYAEAFF
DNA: TGTGCCAGCAGCTTACAGGGTTACGCTGAAGCTTTCTTT

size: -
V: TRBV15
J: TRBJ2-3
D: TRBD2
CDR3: CATSRDRQGGPDTQYF
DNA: TGTGCCACCAGCAGAGATCGGCAGGGAGGGCCAGATACGCAGTATTTT

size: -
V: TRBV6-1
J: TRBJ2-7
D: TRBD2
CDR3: CASSPSGDSSYEQYF
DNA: TGTGCCAGCAGTCCTAGCGGGGATAGCTCCTACGAGCAGTACTTC

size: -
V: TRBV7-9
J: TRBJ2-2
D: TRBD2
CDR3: CSSSLMLSAGGPSTGELFF
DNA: TGTTCCAGCAGCTTAATGTTGTCAGCGGGAGGGCCAAGCACCGGGGAGCTGTTTTTT

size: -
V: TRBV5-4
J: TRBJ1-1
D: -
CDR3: CASSWGGWAGNTEAFF
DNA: TGTGCCAGCAGCTGGGGGGGATGGGCGGGGAACACTGAAGCTTTCTTT

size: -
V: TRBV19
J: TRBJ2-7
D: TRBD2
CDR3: CASSQTRTSGAYEQYF
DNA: TGTGCCAGTAGCCAAACTCGGACTAGCGGGGCCTACGAGCAGTACTTC

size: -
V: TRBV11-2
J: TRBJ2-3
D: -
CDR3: CASSLDYSADTQYF
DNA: TGTGCCAGCAGCTTGGACTACTCCGCGGATACGCAGTATTTT

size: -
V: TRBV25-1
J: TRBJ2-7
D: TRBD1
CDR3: CASSRGTGGYEQYF
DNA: TGTGCCAGTTCCCGGGGGACAGGGGGGTACGAGCAGTACTTC

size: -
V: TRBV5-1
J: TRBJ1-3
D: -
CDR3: CASSLSGSSGNTIYF
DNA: TGCGCCAGCAGCTTGTCAGGAAGCTCTGGAAACACCATATATTTT

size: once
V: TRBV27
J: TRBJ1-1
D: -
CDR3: CASSLNYVGTEAFF
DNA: TGTGCCAGCAGTTTAAACTACGTAGGCACTGAAGCTTTCTTT

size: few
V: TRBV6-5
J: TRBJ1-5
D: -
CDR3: CASSEQSENQPQHF
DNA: TGTGCCAGCAGTGAACAGTCAGAAAATCAGCCCCAGCATTTT

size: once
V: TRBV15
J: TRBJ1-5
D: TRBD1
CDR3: CATSRSGTGGAWQPQHF
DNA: TGTGCCACCAGCAGATCCGGGACAGGGGGCGCCTGGCAGCCCCAGCATTTT

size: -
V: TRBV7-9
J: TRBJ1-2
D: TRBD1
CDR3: CASSSEDRGYTF
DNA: TGTGCCAGCAGCTCTGAGGACAGGGGCTACACCTTC

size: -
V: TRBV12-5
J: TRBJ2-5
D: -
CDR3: CASKGWTGETQYF
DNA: TGTGCGTCCAAGGGGTGGACGGGAGAGACCCAGTACTTC

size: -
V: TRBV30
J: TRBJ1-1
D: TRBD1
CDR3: CAWSVRTGGNTEAFF
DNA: TGTGCCTGGAGTGTTCGGACAGGGGGTAACACTGAAGCTTTCTTT

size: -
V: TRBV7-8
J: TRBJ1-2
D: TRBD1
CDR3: CASNSLPGQGFYGYTF
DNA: TGTGCCAGCAACTCTCTACCGGGACAGGGATTTTATGGCTACACCTTC